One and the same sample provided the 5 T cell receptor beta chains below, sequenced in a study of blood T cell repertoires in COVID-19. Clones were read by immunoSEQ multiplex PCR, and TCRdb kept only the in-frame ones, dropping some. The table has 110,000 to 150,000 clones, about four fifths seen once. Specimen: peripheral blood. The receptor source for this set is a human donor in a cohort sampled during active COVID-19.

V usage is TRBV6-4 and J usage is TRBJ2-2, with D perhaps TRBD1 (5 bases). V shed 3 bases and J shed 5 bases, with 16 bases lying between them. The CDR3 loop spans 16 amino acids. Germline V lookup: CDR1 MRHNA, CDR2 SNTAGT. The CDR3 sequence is CASSENLRGETGELFF. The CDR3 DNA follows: TGTGCCAGCAGTGAAAATTTAAGGGGCGAAACCGGGGAGCTGTTTTTT.

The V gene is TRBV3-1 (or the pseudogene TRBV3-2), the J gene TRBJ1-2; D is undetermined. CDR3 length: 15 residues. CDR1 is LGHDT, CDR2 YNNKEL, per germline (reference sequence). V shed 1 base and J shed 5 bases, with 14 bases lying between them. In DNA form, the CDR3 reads TGTGCCAGCAGCCAAGGCAGTGGAGGGTGGTATGGCTACACCTTC. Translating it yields CASSQGSGGWYGYTF.

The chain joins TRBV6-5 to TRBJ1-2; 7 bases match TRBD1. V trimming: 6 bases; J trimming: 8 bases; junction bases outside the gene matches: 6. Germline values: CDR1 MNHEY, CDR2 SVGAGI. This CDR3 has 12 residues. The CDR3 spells CASSPTGLGYTF. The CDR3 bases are TGTGCCAGCAGCCCGACAGGGTTAGGCTACACCTTC.

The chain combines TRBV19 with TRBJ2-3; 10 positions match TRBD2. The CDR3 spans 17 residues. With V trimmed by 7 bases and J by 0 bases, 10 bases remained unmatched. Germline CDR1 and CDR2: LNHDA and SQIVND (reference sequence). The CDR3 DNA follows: TGTGCCAGTAAAGAACTAGCGGGGACCCTTAGCACAGATACGCAGTATTTT. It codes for CASKELAGTLSTDTQYF.

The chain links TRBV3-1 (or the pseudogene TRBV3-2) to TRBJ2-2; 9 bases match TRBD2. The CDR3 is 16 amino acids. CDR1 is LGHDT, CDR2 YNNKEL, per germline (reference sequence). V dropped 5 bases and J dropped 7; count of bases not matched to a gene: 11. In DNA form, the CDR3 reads TGTGCCAGCAGCGCCCGACTAGCGGTAGGGGGCGGGGAGCTGTTTTTT. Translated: CASSARLAVGGGELFF.